The following is a TCR beta chain sequence with its context. The sample belongs to a study of early T cells in non-severe SARS-CoV-2 infection. MiXCR was run by TCRdb on the 5' RACE reads, yielding one entry per CDR3 protein. The sample shows 45,000 to 55,000 distinct CDR3 sequences, approximately 6% of them seen only once. The V gene lost 5 bases and the J gene lost 1 base, with 13 bases spanning the gap. Germline CDR1 reads SGHVS; CDR2 reads FNYEAQ. This CDR3 has 15 residues. The sequence was obtained from an adult who was a healthcare worker with PCR-confirmed SARS-CoV-2 infection or an uninfected control (not recorded which). Sequenced material: whole blood. This chain joins TRBV7-6 and TRBJ2-3; D may correspond to TRBD1 or TRBD2 (5 bases each). The CDR3 region has the DNA TGTGCCAGCAGCCGATCCGGGACGGGCACAGATACGCAGTATTTT. Amino acid sequence: CASSRSGTGTDTQYF.